This T cell receptor (beta chain) was found in a study of cytomegalovirus exposure and HLA in healthy donors. Study-wide background: The same platform as the 650 to 700 first-cohort repertoires was used for the 120 validation repertoires, a later analysis reported. Study observations and caveats: The study designated 150 or so TCR beta chains cytomegalovirus-associated.

Trimming took off 2 bases at V and 6 bases at J, with 11 bases between the two ends. The CDR3 extends over 14 amino acids. Germline-derived CDR1 and CDR2 are MNHEY and SVGAGI. Concerning this clone: Its antigen is not known.

Profiled with immunoSEQ multiplex PCR; TCRdb holds only in-frame clones, not every one. Seen here are approximately 140,000 clones, approximately 87% observed once, and the top ten hold 2.9%. Sequencing was done on a sample of PBMCs. This receptor was obtained from a man younger than 35 in good health and CMV-seronegative. This chain links TRBV6-5 with TRBJ2-1; TRBD1 is a possible D gene (5 bases). CDR3 sequence reads: CASSYVQDSNEQFF. The CDR3 bases are TGTGCCAGCAGTTACGTACAGGATAGCAATGAGCAGTTCTTC.